The entry below gives a single T cell receptor (beta chain) sequence along with its context. The antigen is undetermined. The sample belongs to a study of Ad26.COV2.S vaccination and SARS-CoV-2 variants. Study overall: Intramuscular Ad26.COV2.S doses were given once or twice, 56 days apart. Regarding the study as a whole: TCR breadth and depth estimates may have understated total T cell responses. Vaccinees displayed broader spike-specific TCR repertoires than placebo recipients.

Treatment here: roughly 19 received Ad26.COV2.S at low or high dose, single or two shots; 5 received placebo; per-sample allocation not given. Sampling occurred on day 63 after the first vaccine or placebo injection. CDR1 and CDR2 (germline): SGHRS, YFSETQ. V dropped 0 bases and J dropped 2 bases, with 9 bases sitting between them. This CDR3 region has 15 residues. Assay: immunoSEQ multiplex PCR; the TCRdb copy retains only in-frame clones and omits some. The table has some 300,000 clones, about 82% seen once. The gene calls are TRBV5-1 and TRBJ1-3, with D perhaps matching TRBD1 (5 bases). Sequenced material: peripheral blood, taken in a trial of Ad26.COV2.S vaccine versus placebo. The sequence was collected from a person between 18 and 60 years old who received the Ad26.COV2.S COVID-19 vaccine or a placebo. The CDR3 reads CASSLDRPTGNTIYF. CDR3 DNA: TGCGCCAGCAGCTTGGACAGGCCCACTGGAAACACCATATATTTT.